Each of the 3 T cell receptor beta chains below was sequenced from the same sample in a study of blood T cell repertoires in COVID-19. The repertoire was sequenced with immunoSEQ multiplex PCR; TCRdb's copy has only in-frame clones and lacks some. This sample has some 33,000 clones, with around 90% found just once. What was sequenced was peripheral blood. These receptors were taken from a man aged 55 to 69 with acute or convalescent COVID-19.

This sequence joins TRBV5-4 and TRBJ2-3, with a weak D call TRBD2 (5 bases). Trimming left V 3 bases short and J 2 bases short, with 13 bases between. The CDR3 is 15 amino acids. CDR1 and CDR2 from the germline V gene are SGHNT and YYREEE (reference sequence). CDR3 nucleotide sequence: TGTGCCAGCAGCTCACTACAGCGGAACACAGATACGCAGTATTTT. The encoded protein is CASSSLQRNTDTQYF.

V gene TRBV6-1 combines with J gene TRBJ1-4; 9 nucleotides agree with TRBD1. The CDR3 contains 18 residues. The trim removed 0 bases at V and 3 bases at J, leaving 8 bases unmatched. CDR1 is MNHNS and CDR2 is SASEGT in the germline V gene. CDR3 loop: CASSEAGQGRVSNEKLFF. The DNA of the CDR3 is TGTGCCAGCAGTGAAGCCGGACAGGGGAGGGTGTCTAATGAAAAACTGTTTTTT.

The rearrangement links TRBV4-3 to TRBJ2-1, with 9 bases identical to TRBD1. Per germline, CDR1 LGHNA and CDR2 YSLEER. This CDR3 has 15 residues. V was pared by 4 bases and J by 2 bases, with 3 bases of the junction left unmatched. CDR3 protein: CASSRGQGPYNEQFF. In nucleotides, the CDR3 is TGCGCCAGCAGCCGAGGACAGGGGCCCTACAATGAGCAGTTCTTC.